Listed below are T cell receptor beta chains from one sample, sequenced in a study of shared clonotypes between healthy human individuals. Sequencing used immunoSEQ multiplex PCR; TCRdb keeps in-frame clones, though not all of them. Of around 1,900,000 clones listed, 85% to 95% are singletons. The sample consisted of naive CD8+ T cells from PBMCs. The receptors stem from a young man in good health. Some clones in this sample may be carry-over from other donors' samples. Each CDR3 is given with its conserved first and last residue. The D gene is left open where the match is weak. Expanded clones are given a class, and other clones once, few, many or no size at all.

CDR3 DNA,CDR3 protein,V gene,J gene,D gene,clone size
TGTGCCAGCTCACCACCGGGGGGGGCTTGGTTGGAGCAGTACTTC,CASSPPGGAWLEQYF,TRBV18,TRBJ2-7,-,-
TGCAGCGTTGTTGACAGGAACACCGGGGAGCTGTTTTTT,CSVVDRNTGELFF,TRBV29-1,TRBJ2-2,-,-
TGTGCCACCTCTCTGGGGGTGAGGGACTCCTACGAGCAGTACTTC,CATSLGVRDSYEQYF,TRBV27,TRBJ2-7,-,-
TGTGCCAGCAGCGTAGTCCCGGACAGGGGCTTACGCGGGGAGCTGTTTTTT,CASSVVPDRGLRGELFF,TRBV9,TRBJ2-2,TRBD1,once
TGCGCCAGCAGCCAATCCCCGTATTGGGAGGGCCTCTCCTACGAGCAGTACTTC,CASSQSPYWEGLSYEQYF,TRBV4-3,TRBJ2-7,TRBD2,-
TGTGCCAGCAGGCCGGGACAAGACTACGAGCAGTACTTC,CASRPGQDYEQYF,TRBV7-9,TRBJ2-7,-,-
TGTGCCAGCAGCGTAGGGGACAGCTCCTACGAGCAGTACTTC,CASSVGDSSYEQYF,TRBV5-8,TRBJ2-7,TRBD1,-
TGTGCCAGCAGCACGAGAGGCAGAGATAATACCTACGAGCAGTACTTC,CASSTRGRDNTYEQYF,TRBV7-9,TRBJ2-7,-,-
TGTGCCAGCAGCTCAGGGCCAGGGGGTGATCAGCCCCAGCATTTT,CASSSGPGGDQPQHF,TRBV7-9,TRBJ1-5,TRBD1,-
TGTGCCAGCAGCGGGCCGGGGCCGACAGGAGAGGACTATGGCTACACCTTC,CASSGPGPTGEDYGYTF,TRBV9,TRBJ1-2,-,-